This T cell receptor (beta chain) stems from a study of blood T cell repertoires in COVID-19 (dated by TCRdb to about 2020). At the level of the whole study: The collaborator samples originated in the United States, Italy and Spain and spanned the acute and convalescent phases of COVID-19. Where HLA class I and class II types were available, the types were taken from metadata supplied by the sample provider, not from assay-based typing. A de-identified subject ID, COVID-19 status, age in years and sex were almost always included in the sample metadata. The repertoires were made available in a free public database intended to serve as a resource for research on the immune response to SARS-CoV-2. Deeply sampled blood TCRbeta repertoires from subjects exposed to, actively infected with, or recovered from COVID-19 were included in the dataset. Samples were obtained from the ongoing ImmuneRACE study (first 160 participants) and from about 1,300 subjects provided by 6 global collaborators. The material from the prospective study consisted of cDNA or gDNA derived from T cells, B-cell-depleted T cells, or PBMCs. Study-level results and caveats: The quantity of clinical and demographic metadata differed by source and by participant and was supplied without curation.

The collaborating institutions used their own protocols to collect whole blood in K2EDTA tubes. Collaborator samples were shipped for TCRbeta analysis as frozen whole blood, isolated PBMCs, or DNA extracted from either sample type. Details on this clone: The clone's antigen remains unknown. Base qualities are not recorded, but no much larger clone differs from it by a single base.

TCRbeta CDR3 regions were amplified from genomic DNA using the immunoSEQ Assay, a bias-controlled multiplex PCR. Under the source paper's analysis protocol: The number of nucleated cells in each sample was estimated by amplification of reference gene primers within the assay. To quantify the absolute abundance of each unique TCRbeta CDR3 rearrangement, sequence reads were collapsed and filtered. For each sample, productive Simpson clonality was calculated as the square root of Simpson's diversity index over productive rearrangements. TCRdb obtained this table from immuneACCESS and retained in-frame rearrangements with V and J assigned. These tables miss some clones; where compared with another copy, unresolved V genes account for less than half of the shortfall, and the remainder is unexplained. From that table come the V and J calls and clone size; the DNA was used to work out D and trimming. This sample gives fewer than 140,000 clones in total; roughly four fifths of them show up just once. 11% to 15% of the sample is in the top ten clones.

This TCR came from a woman aged 60-70 years with acute or convalescent COVID-19. Sequenced: peripheral blood.

The nucleotides read TGCGCCAGCACTCCGGGACTAGGAAACACCGGGGAGCTGTTTTTT. It specifies CASTPGLGNTGELFF. This chain is built from TRBV5-1 and TRBJ2-2; 8 nucleotides in the junction match TRBD2. Germline trimming: 6 bases from V, 2 bases from J; junction bases outside gene matches: 6. Its CDR3 holds 15 amino acids, cysteine through phenylalanine. The DNA shown is the 45-base CDR3, in frame from base 1. CDR1 SGHRS and CDR2 YFSETQ are derived from the germline V gene.